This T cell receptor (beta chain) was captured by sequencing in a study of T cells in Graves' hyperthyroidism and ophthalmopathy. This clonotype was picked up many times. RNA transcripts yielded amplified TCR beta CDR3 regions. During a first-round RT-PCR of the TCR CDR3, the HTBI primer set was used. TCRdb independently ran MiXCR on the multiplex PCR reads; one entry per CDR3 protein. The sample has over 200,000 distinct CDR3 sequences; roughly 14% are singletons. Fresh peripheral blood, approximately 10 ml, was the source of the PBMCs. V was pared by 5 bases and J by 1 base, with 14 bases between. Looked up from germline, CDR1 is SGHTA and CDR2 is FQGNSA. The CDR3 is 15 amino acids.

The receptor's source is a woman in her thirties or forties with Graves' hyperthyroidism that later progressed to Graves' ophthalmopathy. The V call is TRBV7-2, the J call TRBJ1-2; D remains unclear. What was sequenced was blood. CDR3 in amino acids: CASSRGFGLNYGYTF. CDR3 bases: TGTGCCAGCAGCCGAGGGTTCGGTCTTAACTATGGCTACACCTTC.